This TCR beta chain stems from a study of T cell responses to AZD1222 COVID-19 vaccine. Study-wide results and caveats: Of the AZD1222 recipients, only 5 to 7 were seropositive at baseline. Nearly half of unique spike-specific TCRs reportedly avoided B.1.351 and B.1.1.7 mutated regions. Spike-specific TCR breadth and depth rose after two AZD1222 doses. Donors were largely white British and mainly female; clonal diversity was possibly underestimated.

The CDR3 covers 16 residues. The trim removed 1 base at V and 2 bases at J, leaving 5 bases unmatched. Germline values: CDR1 SGHVS, CDR2 FQNEAQ. Repertoires were generated with immunoSEQ multiplex PCR, while TCRdb's copy carries only in-frame clones and drops some. The data contain around 120,000 clones, around 90% of them singletons. Worth noting for this clone: Its antigen is currently unknown.

This sample comprised peripheral blood, obtained on day 0 of MenACWY control vaccination. This receptor was taken from an adult in good health. The rearrangement links TRBV7-8 to TRBJ2-1; 7 nucleotides align to TRBD2. The CDR3, as DNA: TGTGCCAGCAGCTTAGTGGGAGGGCCCCCCTACAATGAGCAGTTCTTC. Amino acid sequence: CASSLVGGPPYNEQFF.